The 21 T cell receptor beta chains below were found in one sample sequenced in a study of T cell clonality in common variable immunodeficiency. The repertoire was sequenced with immunoSEQ multiplex PCR; TCRdb's copy has only in-frame clones and lacks some. The sample includes tens of thousands of clones, none of them occurring once. The sequencing sample was made of peripheral blood mononuclear cells. These receptor sequences come from a person aged 18-69 years in good health.

Remarks on this clone: The sequenced fragment ends 3 residues before the CDR3 boundary, so the rest is inferred from the germline J gene. This rearrangement joins TRBV11-2 to TRBJ2-5; D possibly corresponds to TRBD2 (5 bases). This CDR3 spans 14 amino acids. Germline V gene data show CDR1 as SGHAT and CDR2 as FQNNGV. V dropped 1 base and J dropped 0 bases, with 6 bases sitting between them. The sequenced CDR3 bases are TGTGCCAGCAGCTTAGGAGGGTACCAAGAGACC. The encoded protein is CASSLGGYQET. In full, the CDR3 is CASSLGGYQETQYF.

This clone was counted many times. Incomplete CDR3 DNA: TGTGCCATCAGGCCGGGACAGGGAGGAAACGAG. Encoded protein: CAIRPGQGGNE. The CDR3, in full, reads CAIRPGQGGNEQYF. The V call is TRBV10-3, the J call TRBJ2-7; 9 positions match TRBD1. The CDR3 end lies 3 residues beyond the end of the read and is filled in from the germline J gene. Losses at the gene ends were 6 bases for V and 5 bases for J; bases not matched to a gene: 8. Germline CDR1 ENHRY, CDR2 SYGVKD. The CDR3 length is 14 residues.

This clone was seen ten or more times. The CDR3 is cut off 3 residues early in the read; its end comes from the germline J gene. The rearrangement links TRBV20-1 to TRBJ2-7; 7 nucleotides match TRBD1. CDR3 length equals 16 residues. CDR1 is DFQATT and CDR2 is SNEGSKA in the germline V gene (reference sequence). V shed 5 bases, J shed 2 bases, and the junction held 15 bases outside the gene matches. The CDR3 is CSALGGVFGATYEQYF. The covered CDR3 bases are TGCAGTGCTTTAGGGGGCGTCTTCGGCGCAACCTACGAG.

This clone has a count of ten or more. The CDR3 extends 3 residues past the end of the read, so its final part is completed from the germline J gene. This chain connects TRBV20-1 to TRBJ2-7, with D unclear. V lost 0 bases and J lost 4, with 7 bases in between. Germline loops: CDR1 DFQATT, CDR2 SNEGSKA (reference sequence). The CDR3 length is 12 residues. The CDR3 loop is CSAREGGYEQYF. Incomplete CDR3 DNA: TGCAGTGCTAGAGAAGGCGGATACGAG.

A note on this clone: The read ends 3 residues before the CDR3 terminus; that terminus is restored from the germline J gene. This rearrangement joins TRBV19 to TRBJ1-2; TRBD1 agrees at 8 bases. Germline CDR1 reads LNHDA; CDR2 reads SQIVND (reference sequence). The trim removed 6 bases at V and 4 bases at J, leaving 10 bases unmatched. The CDR3 is made up of 15 amino acids. The CDR3 here is CASSGGQDRVYGYTF. Incomplete CDR3 DNA: TGTGCCAGTAGCGGAGGGCAGGACAGGGTCTATGGC.

This clone has ten or more counts. From the germline J gene comes the end of the CDR3, since the read stops 3 residues before it. The J gene is TRBJ1-5, the V gene TRBV2, with D possibly matching TRBD1 (6 bases). CDR3 length: 12 amino acids. Germline V gene data show CDR1 as SNHLY and CDR2 as FYNNEI. V gave up 5 bases and J gave up 6 bases, with 8 bases separating them. CDR3 amino acids: CASSLQGQPQHF. The covered CDR3 bases are TGTGCCAGCAGTCTACAGGGTCAGCCC.

This clone has at least ten counts. The CDR3 is cut off 3 residues early in the read; its end comes from the germline J gene. This chain uses TRBV5-1 with TRBJ2-2; TRBD2 aligns across 7 bases. Losses at the gene ends were 4 bases for V and 5 bases for J; bases not matched to a gene: 8. The CDR3 is 15 amino acids. CDR1 is SGHRS, CDR2 YFSETQ, per germline. The sequenced CDR3 bases are TGCGCCAGCAGCGGCTCTAGCGGAGGGACCGGGGAG. Its translation is CASSGSSGGTGE. The complete CDR3 protein is CASSGSSGGTGELFF.

This clone was recorded at least ten times. With the read ending 3 residues before the CDR3 end, the germline J gene is used to fill in that end. The genes are TRBV5-1 and TRBJ2-5; a possible D gene is TRBD2 (6 bases). This CDR3 contains 13 residues. Germline V gene lookup returns CDR1 SGHRS and CDR2 YFSETQ. V was trimmed by 5 bases and J by 2 bases, leaving 10 bases between them. CDR3 DNA (partial): TGCGCCAGCAGGGAAAGCGGGCAAGAGACC. Residues: CASRESGQET. The full CDR3 protein is CASRESGQETQYF.

This clone showed up many times. The read ends 3 residues before the CDR3 terminus; that terminus is restored from the germline J gene. The chain links TRBV5-4 to TRBJ2-5; 7 nucleotides match TRBD1. The J segment lost 6 bases and the V segment lost 0 bases, leaving 5 bases of the junction unmatched. Germline V lookup: CDR1 SGHNT, CDR2 YYREEE (reference sequence). The CDR3 has 14 residues. The CDR3 bases that were read are TGTGCCAGCAGCTTGGGGGACAGCACCCAGACC. Protein product: CASSLGDSTQT. The full CDR3 protein is CASSLGDSTQTQYF.

This clone was counted at least ten times. The read ends 3 residues early relative to the CDR3; the germline J gene fills the gap. The chain carries TRBV5-5 and TRBJ1-1, with D perhaps matching TRBD1 (6 bases). Trimming stripped 0 bases from V and 6 bases from J, with 9 bases between. CDR3 size: 13 residues. CDR1 and CDR2 from the germline V gene are SGHKS and YYEKEE (reference sequence). CDR3 bases read: TGTGCCAGCAGCTTGGAGGGGGTCCCTGAA. Translating it yields CASSLEGVPE. The CDR3 as a whole reads CASSLEGVPEAFF.

This clone was seen ten or more times. The CDR3 end falls 3 residues outside the read, so it is completed with the germline J gene. The rearrangement links TRBV30 to TRBJ2-3; D is unclear. Germline CDR1 GTSNPN, CDR2 SVGIG (reference sequence). V was pared by 1 base and J by 4 bases, with 6 bases between. This CDR3 is built from 12 residues. CDR3 protein: CAWSELSDTQYF. The sequenced part of the CDR3 DNA is TGTGCCTGGAGTGAGCTCTCAGATACG.

This clone was counted ten times or more. The read halts 3 residues ahead of the CDR3 end, with the missing end drawn from the germline J gene. The rearrangement links TRBV18 to TRBJ1-6; 9 bases fit TRBD1. Germline V CDR1 and CDR2: KGHSH, LQKENI. This CDR3 has 15 residues. The V segment lost 3 bases and the J segment 7 bases; nucleotides outside the gene matches: 4. The chain's CDR3 is CASSPLDRGNSPLHF. The part of the CDR3 DNA that was read is TGTGCCAGCTCACCTCTGGACAGGGGAAATTCACCC. Complete variable domain (other parts from reference TRBV18 and TRBJ1-6): NAGVMQNPRHLVRRRGQEARLRCSPMKGHSHVYWYRQLPEEGLKFMVYLQKENIIDESGMPKERFSAEFPKEGPSILRIQQVVRGDSAAYFCASSPLDRGNSPLHFGNGTRLTVT.

Ten or more counts support this clone. The read halts 3 residues ahead of the CDR3 end, with the missing end drawn from the germline J gene. J is TRBJ2-1 and V is TRBV7-2; maybe TRBD2 (5 bases). Trimming removed 5 bases at V and 7 bases at J, with 12 bases between. This CDR3 is 13 amino acids long. Germline V lookup: CDR1 SGHTA, CDR2 FQGNSA. The CDR3 sequence is CASSLQSGNEQFF. The sequenced CDR3 bases are TGTGCCAGCAGCCTCCAATCGGGGAATGAG. The whole variable domain, remainder taken from reference TRBV7-2 and TRBJ2-1, is GAGVSQSPSNKVTEKGKDVELRCDPISGHTALYWYRQSLGQGLEFLIYFQGNSAPDKSGLPSDRFSAERTGGSVSTLTIQRTQQEDSAVYLCASSLQSGNEQFFGPGTRLTVL.

This clone occurred many times. The CDR3 end is not reached by the read, which stops 3 residues before it; the germline J gene fills it in. The chain has TRBV2 and TRBJ1-5, with D tentatively TRBD1 (5 bases). CDR3 length: 13 residues. In germline, CDR1 is SNHLY, CDR2 FYNNEI. V dropped 8 bases and J dropped 5 bases, with 13 bases sitting between them. CDR3 bases read: TGTGCCAGCGAGGGGCAAAGGGATCAGCCC. It specifies CASEGQRDQP. The entire CDR3 protein is CASEGQRDQPQHF.

Remarks on this clone: Read sequence stops 3 residues before the CDR3 end, and the germline J gene provides the missing end. V usage is TRBV5-1 and J usage is TRBJ2-3; 9 nucleotides line up with TRBD1. The CDR3 is 13 residues long. Germline assignment: CDR1 SGHRS and CDR2 YFSETQ. The sequenced part of the CDR3 DNA is TGCGCCAACAAGGGACAGGGAAATCAGCCG. Translated, it gives CANKGQGNQP. The full CDR3 sequence reads CANKGQGNQPQYF.

This clone was counted only a few times. The read is 3 residues too short to cover the CDR3 end, so that end is filled in from the germline J gene. The chain combines TRBV30 with TRBJ1-1; TRBD1 matches 8 bases. Germline V CDR1 and CDR2: GTSNPN, SVGIG (reference sequence). The CDR3 is 13 amino acids. V trimming: 8 bases; J trimming: 0 bases; junction bases outside the gene matches: 5. CDR3 bases read: TGTGCCCAAGACAGGGGAATGAACACTGAA. Its protein is CAQDRGMNTE. The entire CDR3 protein reads CAQDRGMNTEAFF.

This clone was found many times. The read ends 3 residues before the CDR3 terminus; that terminus is restored from the germline J gene. V gene TRBV30 combines with J gene TRBJ1-2; D is possibly TRBD1 (5 bases). Germline CDR1 reads GTSNPN; CDR2 reads SVGIG (reference sequence). The CDR3 covers 13 residues. Incomplete CDR3 DNA: TGTGCCTGGAGCGAGGGACTCTCCGAAGGC. Translating gives CAWSEGLSEG. The full CDR3 is CAWSEGLSEGYTF.

This clone has a count of ten or more. The sequenced fragment ends 3 residues before the CDR3 boundary, so the rest is inferred from the germline J gene. V usage is TRBV4-1 and J usage is TRBJ2-1; 10 bases match TRBD2. The CDR3 is made up of 18 amino acids. CDR1 is MGHRA and CDR2 is YSYEKL in the germline V gene. V shed 0 bases and J 8 bases; nucleotides not matched to a gene: 13. The part of the CDR3 DNA that was read is TGCGCCAGCAGCCAAGAGGGGGGTGGGCTAGCGGGAGTGCATGAG. It codes for CASSQEGGGLAGVHE. The whole CDR3 sequence reads CASSQEGGGLAGVHEQFF.

This clone was counted many times. The CDR3 end falls 3 residues outside the read, so it is completed with the germline J gene. The rearrangement uses TRBV30 and TRBJ1-1; D unclear. This CDR3 is built from 12 residues. The germline V gene has CDR1 GTSNPN and CDR2 SVGIG (reference sequence). Trimming removed 1 base from V and 7 bases from J, with 10 bases in between. The CDR3 here is CAWSDSRGEAFF. The CDR3 bases that were read are TGTGCCTGGAGTGACTCCCGGGGTGAA.

This clone was seen many times. The CDR3 extends 3 residues past the end of the read, so its final part is completed from the germline J gene. This rearrangement joins TRBV7-3 to TRBJ2-3; 13 bases are a match to TRBD2. CDR1 and CDR2 from the germline V gene are SGHTA and FQGTGA. V lost 4 bases and J lost 1; bases outside the gene matches: 8. The CDR3 length is 18 residues. CDR3 in amino acids: CASSSGLAGDGGTDTQYF. CDR3 DNA (partial): TGTGCCAGCAGCTCCGGACTAGCGGGAGATGGGGGCACAGATACG.

This clone was observed at least ten times. Read sequence stops 3 residues before the CDR3 end, and the germline J gene provides the missing end. This chain links TRBV7-3 with TRBJ2-1; 14 bases match TRBD2. This CDR3 is built from 16 residues. Unmatched junction bases numbered 8, after V lost 5 bases and J lost 8 bases. Germline loops: CDR1 SGHTA, CDR2 FQGTGA. CDR3 residues: CASSITRGLAGDEQFF. CDR3 DNA (partial): TGTGCCAGCAGCATCACCCGGGGACTAGCGGGAGATGAG.